What follows are 17 T cell receptor beta chains derived from one specimen sequenced in a study of cytomegalovirus exposure and HLA in healthy donors. TCRdb's table, derived via immunoSEQ multiplex PCR, lists solely in-frame clones and lacks some. The sample consists of about 140,000 clones, around four fifths of them appearing once. The specimen was PBMCs. Receptors originate from a man in his thirties or forties in good health and CMV-seropositive.

The rearrangement links TRBV6-6 to TRBJ1-1; tentative D call: TRBD1 (6 bases). The V end lost 4 bases, the J end lost 0 bases, and 15 bases lay between the germline ends. The germline V gene encodes CDR1 MNHNY and CDR2 SVGAGI (reference sequence). This CDR3 region has 16 residues. The chain's CDR3 is CASSSLRGRVNTEAFF. The CDR3 DNA is TGTGCCAGCAGTTCCCTTAGGGGGAGGGTGAACACTGAAGCTTTCTTT.

The genes are TRBV5-6 and TRBJ2-2; TRBD1 might be the D (9 bases). The germline V and J ends were trimmed by 2 bases and 4 bases, with 15 bases remaining between them. This CDR3 spans 16 amino acids. Per the germline V gene, CDR1 is SGHDT and CDR2 is YYEEEE. CDR3 coding DNA: TGTGCCAGCAGCTTACAGGGGGCGGGGGGCACCGGGGAGCTGTTTTTT. As protein: CASSLQGAGGTGELFF. Supplemented by reference TRBV5-6 and TRBJ2-2, the full variable domain reads DAGVTQSPTHLIKTRGQQVTLRCSPKSGHDTVSWYQQALGQGPQFIFQYYEEEERQRGNFPDRFSGHQFPNYSSELNVNALLLGDSALYLCASSLQGAGGTGELFFGEGSRLTVL.

This clone appeared once. The chain couples TRBV6-1 to TRBJ2-3; possible D gene TRBD1, 6 bases. The CDR3 is 13 residues long. From germline, CDR1 is MNHNS and CDR2 SASEGT. V gave up 2 bases and J gave up 5 bases, with 8 bases separating them. The CDR3 coding sequence is TGTGCCAGCAGTGAACTCAGGGGAGATACGCAGTATTTT. Protein: CASSELRGDTQYF.

The rearrangement links TRBV18 to TRBJ1-2; 10 nucleotides match TRBD1. The length of the CDR3 is 14 residues. Per the germline V gene, CDR1 is KGHSH and CDR2 is LQKENI. J lost 6 bases, V lost 3 bases, and 4 bases had no gene match. The CDR3 DNA follows: TGTGCCAGCTCACCTACCGGGACAGGGGATGGCTACACCTTC. Its translation is CASSPTGTGDGYTF. Looking up the rest from reference TRBV18 and TRBJ1-2 gives the full variable domain: NAGVMQNPRHLVRRRGQEARLRCSPMKGHSHVYWYRQLPEEGLKFMVYLQKENIIDESGMPKERFSAEFPKEGPSILRIQQVVRGDSAAYFCASSPTGTGDGYTFGSGTRLTVV.

This chain uses TRBV6-1 with TRBJ2-7; a possible D gene is TRBD2 (6 bases). There are 15 residues in the CDR3. Germline V lookup: CDR1 MNHNS, CDR2 SASEGT. The V end was cut by 4 bases, the J end by 7 bases, with 20 bases between. The DNA of the CDR3 is TGTGCCAGCAGTGGAGGGAGGACGCTCTCTCTTGAGCAGTACTTC. Amino acids: CASSGGRTLSLEQYF.

The V and J genes are TRBV19 and TRBJ2-1, with 12 nucleotides matching TRBD2. CDR1 and CDR2 (germline): LNHDA, SQIVND (reference sequence). Germline trimming cut 6 bases from V and 4 bases from J; bases unmatched to any gene: 1. The CDR3 is 14 amino acids. This CDR3 reads CASRLAGGYNEQFF. The CDR3 coding sequence is TGTGCCAGTAGACTAGCGGGGGGTTACAATGAGCAGTTCTTC.

This clone was detected only a few times. The rearrangement uses TRBV4-3 and TRBJ2-7, with D perhaps TRBD1 (5 bases). CDR3 size: 15 residues. Germline V CDR1 and CDR2: LGHNA, YSLEER. V shed 0 bases and J shed 2 bases, with 11 bases lying between them. This chain's CDR3 is CASSQDFQGTYEQYF. The DNA of the CDR3 is TGCGCCAGCAGCCAAGATTTTCAGGGAACCTACGAGCAGTACTTC.

The chain carries TRBV5-1 and TRBJ2-2; D gene uncertain. CDR1 is SGHRS and CDR2 is YFSETQ in the germline V gene. The V gene lost 1 base and the J gene lost 0 bases, with 4 bases spanning the gap. The CDR3 is 14 residues long. The CDR3 nucleotides are TGCGCCAGCAGCTTGTATACGAACACCGGGGAGCTGTTTTTT. It codes for CASSLYTNTGELFF.

The rearrangement joins TRBV9 to TRBJ2-7, with 7 bases fitting TRBD2. In germline, CDR1 is SGDLS, CDR2 YYNGEE. The CDR3 sequence is 14 residues long. V trimming: 4 bases; J trimming: 7 bases; junction bases outside the gene matches: 11. The CDR3 loop reads CASSPMGGGGEQYF. Here the CDR3 DNA reads TGTGCCAGCAGCCCCATGGGGGGGGGAGGAGAGCAGTACTTC.

The chain couples TRBV27 to TRBJ2-1, with 8 bases that match TRBD2. With V trimmed by 7 bases and J by 2 bases, 7 bases remained unmatched. Germline V gene lookup returns CDR1 MNHEY and CDR2 SMNVEV (reference sequence). The CDR3 is made up of 15 amino acids. CDR3 sequence reads: CASMEGTSAYNEQFF. Here the CDR3 DNA reads TGTGCCAGCATGGAGGGGACTAGTGCCTACAATGAGCAGTTCTTC.

J is TRBJ2-2 and V is TRBV6-4; a weak D match, TRBD2 (5 bases). In germline, CDR1 is MRHNA, CDR2 SNTAGT. Trimming took off 3 bases at V and 4 bases at J, with 6 bases between the two ends. CDR3 length equals 13 residues. The CDR3 reads CASSEEVTGELFF. CDR3 DNA: TGTGCCAGCAGTGAGGAGGTCACCGGGGAGCTGTTTTTT.

This clone was recorded a few times. The DNA of the CDR3 is TGTGCCAGCAGTTACAGGCAGGAACAAGGCTACGAGCAGTACTTC. Its translation is CASSYRQEQGYEQYF. The chain joins TRBV6-6 to TRBJ2-7; the D is unclear. CDR3 size: 15 residues. CDR1 MNHNY and CDR2 SVGAGI come from the germline V gene (reference sequence). V was pared by 2 bases and J by 3 bases, with 14 bases between.

The chain combines TRBV19 with TRBJ1-1; 9 nucleotides align to TRBD1. With V trimmed by 6 bases and J by 2 bases, 7 bases remained unmatched. The CDR3 runs 15 residues. In germline, CDR1 is LNHDA, CDR2 SQIVND (reference sequence). The CDR3 here is CASRGGQGGNTEAFF. CDR3 coding DNA: TGTGCCAGTAGGGGGGGACAGGGAGGAAACACTGAAGCTTTCTTT.

V and J are TRBV11-2 and TRBJ2-1; 10 positions match TRBD1. This CDR3 contains 14 residues. The ends lost 9 bases at V and 6 bases at J; junction bases unmatched: 8. In germline, CDR1 is SGHAT, CDR2 FQNNGV. Written as DNA, the CDR3 is TGTGCCAGTAATCCCGGGACAGGGGCCAATGAGCAGTTCTTC. Its translation is CASNPGTGANEQFF.

This clone was recorded a few times. The rearrangement links TRBV15 to TRBJ1-2; a weak D match, TRBD1 (5 bases). The length of the CDR3 is 16 residues. The germline gives CDR1 LNHNV, CDR2 YYDKDF (reference sequence). V was clipped by 0 bases and J by 6 bases, with 17 bases between them. This CDR3 is CATSRDYGGDGDGYTF. Here the CDR3 DNA reads TGTGCCACCAGCAGAGATTACGGAGGGGACGGCGATGGCTACACCTTC.

This sequence joins TRBV4-1 and TRBJ2-1; 10 positions match TRBD2. Trimming at V came to 6 bases and at J to 7 bases, leaving 9 bases not matched to a gene. Germline V gives CDR1 MGHRA, CDR2 YSYEKL. The CDR3 covers 15 residues. The CDR3 DNA follows: TGCGCCAGCAGGAGGCTAGCGGGAGAACGTAATGAGCAGTTCTTC. Translation: CASRRLAGERNEQFF.

V is TRBV18 and J is TRBJ2-7; D call uncertain. From germline, CDR1 is KGHSH and CDR2 LQKENI. The CDR3 consists of 12 residues. V was cut by 0 bases and J by 2 bases, with 2 bases left in between. The DNA for the CDR3 is TGTGCCAGCTCACCACCTACCTACGAGCAGTACTTC. Its translation is CASSPPTYEQYF. The full variable domain, rest sourced from reference TRBV18 and TRBJ2-7, is NAGVMQNPRHLVRRRGQEARLRCSPMKGHSHVYWYRQLPEEGLKFMVYLQKENIIDESGMPKERFSAEFPKEGPSILRIQQVVRGDSAAYFCASSPPTYEQYFGPGTRLTVT.